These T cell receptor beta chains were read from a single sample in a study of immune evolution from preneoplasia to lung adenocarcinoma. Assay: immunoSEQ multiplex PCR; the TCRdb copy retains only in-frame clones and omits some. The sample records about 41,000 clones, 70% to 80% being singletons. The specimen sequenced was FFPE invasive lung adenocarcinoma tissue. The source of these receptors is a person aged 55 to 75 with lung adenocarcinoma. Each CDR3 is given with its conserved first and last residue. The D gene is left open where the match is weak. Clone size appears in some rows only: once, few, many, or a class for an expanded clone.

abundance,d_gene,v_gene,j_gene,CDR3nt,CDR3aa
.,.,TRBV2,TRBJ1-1,TGTGCCAGCAGTGGGGACTCGAACACTGAAGCTTTCTTT,CASSGDSNTEAFF
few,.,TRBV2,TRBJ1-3,TGTGCCAGCAGTAACAGGGTCGAAACTGGAAACACCATATATTTT,CASSNRVETGNTIYF
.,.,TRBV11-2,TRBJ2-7,TGTGCCAGCAGCTTGAACAGCAACTACGAGCAGTACTTC,CASSLNSNYEQYF
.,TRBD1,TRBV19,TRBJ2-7,TGTGCCAGTAGTAAGGGGGCAGGGACAAGCTACGAGCAGTACTTC,CASSKGAGTSYEQYF
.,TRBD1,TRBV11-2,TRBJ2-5,TGTGCCAGCAAGGGGACAGGGGTGGAGACCCAGTACTTC,CASKGTGVETQYF
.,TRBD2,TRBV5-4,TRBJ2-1,TGTGCCAGCAGCCCCGGGACTATACGGGGGAATGAGCAGTTCTTC,CASSPGTIRGNEQFF
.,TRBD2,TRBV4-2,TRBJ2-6,TGTGCCAGCAGGCGGGGGACGGGGAACTCTGGGGCCAACGTCCTGACTTTC,CASRRGTGNSGANVLTF
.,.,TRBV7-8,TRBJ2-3,TGTGCCAGCAGCCCGCTACGGGGTACGGATACGCAGTATTTT,CASSPLRGTDTQYF
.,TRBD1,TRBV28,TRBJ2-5,TGTGCCAGCAGTTCCGCCGGGACAGGTCAAGAGACCCAGTACTTC,CASSSAGTGQETQYF
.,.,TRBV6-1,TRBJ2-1,TGTGCCAGCGGGGACTACAATGAGCAGTTCTTC,CASGDYNEQFF
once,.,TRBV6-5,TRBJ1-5,TGTGCCAGCCGCGCGGGCGGGACGAGCAATCAGCCCCAGCATTTT,CASRAGGTSNQPQHF
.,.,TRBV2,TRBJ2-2,TGTGCCAGCAGTGAAAGGGACATCTACACCGGGGAGCTGTTTTTT,CASSERDIYTGELFF
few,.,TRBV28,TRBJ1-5,TGTGCCAGCAGCCGAGGGAGGAACAATCAGCCCCAGCATTTT,CASSRGRNNQPQHF
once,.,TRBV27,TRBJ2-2,TGTGCCAGCAGACTGACCGACACCGGGGAGCTGTTTTTT,CASRLTDTGELFF
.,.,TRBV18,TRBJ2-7,TGTGCCAGCTCACCAAGAAGCGGCTCCTACGAGCAGTACTTC,CASSPRSGSYEQYF
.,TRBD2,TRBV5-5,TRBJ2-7,TGTGCCAGCAGCTGGGGGCTAGCGGGAGGGAGTTACGAGCAGTACTTC,CASSWGLAGGSYEQYF
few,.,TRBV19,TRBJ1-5,TGTGCCAGTAGTATAGAAACAGGGTTAGGTCAGCCCCAGCATTTT,CASSIETGLGQPQHF
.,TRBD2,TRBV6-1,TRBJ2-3,TGTGCCAGCAGTGAAGCTAGCGGGAAGGGGGTAGATACGCAGTATTTT,CASSEASGKGVDTQYF
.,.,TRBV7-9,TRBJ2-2,TGTGCCAGCAGCTCTTGGACTGAGAACGGGGAGCTGTTTTTT,CASSSWTENGELFF
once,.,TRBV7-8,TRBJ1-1,TGTGCCAGCAGCGGGGGGGCAGGTACTGAAGCTTTCTTT,CASSGGAGTEAFF
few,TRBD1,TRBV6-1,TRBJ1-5,TGTGCCAGCAGTGTAGGACAGTCAGGGGGGCAGCCCCAGCATTTT,CASSVGQSGGQPQHF
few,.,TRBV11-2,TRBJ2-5,TGTGCCAGCAGCTCCGTGGAGACCCAGTACTTC,CASSSVETQYF
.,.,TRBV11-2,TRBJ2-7,TGTGCCAGCAGCTTAGATATCGAGACGAACTACGAGCAGTACTTC,CASSLDIETNYEQYF
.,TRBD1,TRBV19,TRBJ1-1,TGTGCCAGTAGTATCGGACAGGACACTGAAGCTTTCTTT,CASSIGQDTEAFF
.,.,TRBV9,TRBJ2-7,TGTGCCAGCAGCCCCGCGGACAGCTCCTACGAGCAGTACTTC,CASSPADSSYEQYF
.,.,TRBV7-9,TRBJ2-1,TGTGCCAGCAGCTTAAAGGGCTATGAGCAGTTCTTC,CASSLKGYEQFF
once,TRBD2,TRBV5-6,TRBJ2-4,TGTGCCAGCAGCTCAGCGGGAGTTTACATTCAGTACTTC,CASSSAGVYIQYF
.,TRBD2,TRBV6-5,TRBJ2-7,TGTGCCACCCGAGGCGGGAGCTACGAGCAGTACTTC,CATRGGSYEQYF
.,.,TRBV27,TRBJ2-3,TGTGCCAGCAGTGGGGGGACAGCCAGCACAGATACGCAGTATTTT,CASSGGTASTDTQYF
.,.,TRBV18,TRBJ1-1,TGTGCCAGCTCTCCAACTACGCCTGAAGCTTTCTTT,CASSPTTPEAFF
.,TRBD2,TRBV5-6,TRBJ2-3,TGTGCCAGCAGCTTGGTTCCTAGCGGGAGTTCGAATACGCAGTATTTT,CASSLVPSGSSNTQYF
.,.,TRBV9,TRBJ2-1,TGTGCCAGCAGCGTAGAGGGTGCGGGGATAAACAATGAGCAGTTCTTC,CASSVEGAGINNEQFF
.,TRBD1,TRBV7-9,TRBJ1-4,TGTGCCAGCAGCCGCGGTGCAGGGGGCAGGAATGAAAAACTGTTTTTT,CASSRGAGGRNEKLFF
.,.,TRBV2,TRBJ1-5,TGTGCCAGCGGGGAGGGGAATCAGCCCCAGCATTTT,CASGEGNQPQHF
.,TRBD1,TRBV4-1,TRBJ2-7,TGCGCCAGCAGCCAAGGACAGGGGGTTACCTACGAGCAGTACTTC,CASSQGQGVTYEQYF
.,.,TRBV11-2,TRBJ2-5,TGTGCCAGCAGTTGGACCGGGACTCCCCGGGAAACCCAGTACTTC,CASSWTGTPRETQYF
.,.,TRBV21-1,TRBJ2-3,TGTGCCAGCAGCAAAGAATGGGGGGCGCATGACACAGATACGCAGTATTTT,CASSKEWGAHDTDTQYF
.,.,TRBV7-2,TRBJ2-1,TGTGCCAGCAGCATGATTTGGAATGAGCAGTTCTTC,CASSMIWNEQFF
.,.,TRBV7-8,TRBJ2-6,TGTGCCAGCAGCTCTCCTGGGGCCAACGTCCTGACTTTC,CASSSPGANVLTF
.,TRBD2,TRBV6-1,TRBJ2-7,TGTGCCAGCCGGGGAAGGGCTAGCGGGACCTACGAGCAGTACTTC,CASRGRASGTYEQYF
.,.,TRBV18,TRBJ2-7,TGTGCCAGCTCACCCTTGGGGACCAGAGGGGAGCAGTACTTC,CASSPLGTRGEQYF
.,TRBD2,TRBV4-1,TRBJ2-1,TGCGCCAGCAGCCAAGCCCTAGGACTAGCGGGAAGCAATGAGCAGTTCTTC,CASSQALGLAGSNEQFF
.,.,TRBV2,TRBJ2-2,TGTGCCAGCAGTGCCACCGAGGACGGGGAGCTGTTTTTT,CASSATEDGELFF
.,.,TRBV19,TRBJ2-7,TGTGCCAGTAGTCTGGGCGCTAACCCCTCCTACGAGCAGTACTTC,CASSLGANPSYEQYF
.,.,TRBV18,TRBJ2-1,TGTGCCAGCTCACCATCCACAGGGAATGAGCAGTTCTTC,CASSPSTGNEQFF
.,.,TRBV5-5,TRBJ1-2,TGTGCCAGCAGCCTGGGGGACAACTATGGCTACACCTTC,CASSLGDNYGYTF
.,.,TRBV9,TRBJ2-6,TGTGCCAGCAGCGTGGACCTAAACACGGACGTCCTGACTTTC,CASSVDLNTDVLTF
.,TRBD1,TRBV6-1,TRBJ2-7,TGTGCCAGCAGCTTTAACAGGGGCTACGAGCAGTACTTC,CASSFNRGYEQYF
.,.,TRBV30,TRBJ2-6,TGTGCCGGGGTGAAGGCTGGGGCCAACGTCCTGACTTTC,CAGVKAGANVLTF
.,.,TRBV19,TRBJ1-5,TGTGCCAGTAGTATGAAGGGGCCGCGGGGAGGTCAGCCCCAGCATTTT,CASSMKGPRGGQPQHF
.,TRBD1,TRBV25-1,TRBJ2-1,TGTGCCAGCAGTGAAAGGGGGCACAATGAGCAGTTCTTC,CASSERGHNEQFF
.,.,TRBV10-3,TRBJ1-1,TGTGCCATCAGTGAAAGGGGAAGCACTGAAGCTTTCTTT,CAISERGSTEAFF
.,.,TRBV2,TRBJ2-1,TGTGCCAGCAGTGTAGTGGGGAACAATGAGCAGTTCTTC,CASSVVGNNEQFF
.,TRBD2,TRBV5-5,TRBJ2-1,TGTGCCAGCAGCCCTAGGAGTGGCGGGAGTCGAGATGAGCAGTTCTTC,CASSPRSGGSRDEQFF
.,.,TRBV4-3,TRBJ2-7,TGCGCCAGCGATGGACAGCTCCCCTCCTACGAGCAGTACTTC,CASDGQLPSYEQYF
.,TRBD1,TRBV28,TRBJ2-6,TGTGCCAGCAGTTCCGGGACAGGGGTATCTGGGGCCAACGTCCTGACTTTC,CASSSGTGVSGANVLTF
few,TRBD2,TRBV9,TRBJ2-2,TGTGCCAGCAGCGTAGAGGGACTAGCTCGCCCCGGGGAGCTGTTTTTT,CASSVEGLARPGELFF